One sample yielded the 31 T cell receptor beta chains listed below, sequenced in a study of untreated major depressive disorder. Study-wide points: Depressed patients' CD4+ T cells carried increased TRBV05-01 (Vbeta 5.1) usage versus control CD4+ T cells.

Their recognized antigens are unknown. Assay used: immunoSEQ multiplex PCR; TCRdb lists only in-frame clones, some missing. The table lists some 25,000 clones, roughly nine tenths of them singletons. Sequenced input: CD4+ T cells from PBMCs. These receptors came from a woman younger than 45 with major depressive disorder.

V and J are TRBV5-4 and TRBJ2-5, with TRBD2 matching over 15 bases. Germline CDR1 SGHNT, CDR2 YYREEE (reference sequence). Germline trimming cut 4 bases from V and 5 bases from J; bases unmatched to any gene: 9. This CDR3 has 17 amino acids. For the CDR3, the DNA is TGTGCCAGCAGCCCTGGACTAGCGGGGGGGCCTGAGGAGACCCAGTACTTC. Encoded protein: CASSPGLAGGPEETQYF. Filled out from reference TRBV5-4 and TRBJ2-5, the complete variable domain reads ETGVTQSPTHLIKTRGQQVTLRCSSQSGHNTVSWYQQALGQGPQFIFQYYREEENGRGNFPPRFSGLQFPNYSSELNVNALELDDSALYLCASSPGLAGGPEETQYFGPGTRLLVL.

The gene calls are TRBV7-9 and TRBJ1-2; no firm D call. Per germline, CDR1 SEHNR and CDR2 FQNEAQ (reference sequence). The CDR3 is 13 residues long. The V and J ends lost 1 base and 8 bases respectively, with 11 bases between them. The chain's CDR3 is CASSLVIFGGYTF. CDR3 sequence (DNA): TGTGCCAGCAGCTTAGTCATCTTCGGGGGCTACACCTTC. The whole variable domain, remainder taken from reference TRBV7-9 and TRBJ1-2, is DTGVSQNPRHKITKRGQNVTFRCDPISEHNRLYWYRQTLGQGPEFLTYFQNEAQLEKSRLLSDRFSAERPKGSFSTLEIQRTEQGDSAMYLCASSLVIFGGYTFGSGTRLTVV.

The V and J genes are TRBV18 and TRBJ2-7; 7 bases line up with TRBD2. This CDR3 contains 14 residues. Per the germline V gene, CDR1 is KGHSH and CDR2 is LQKENI. The V and J ends lost 6 bases and 3 bases, in that order; junction bases with no gene match: 8. Written as DNA, the CDR3 is TGTGCCAGCTCCCCGCCAGCGGGGAGCTACGAGCAGTACTTC. The encoded protein is CASSPPAGSYEQYF.

This CDR3 is CASSQLSIRVGSYEQYF. In nucleotides, the CDR3 is TGTGCCAGCAGCCAACTTAGTATCCGGGTCGGCTCCTACGAGCAGTACTTC. The rearrangement joins TRBV7-2 to TRBJ2-7; D is ambiguous. V was trimmed by 5 bases and J by 0 bases, leaving 20 bases between them. The CDR3 extends over 17 amino acids. Germline lookup yields CDR1 SGHTA and CDR2 FQGNSA.

The chain combines TRBV27 with TRBJ1-1; maybe TRBD1 (6 bases). V was clipped by 5 bases and J by 1 base, with 14 bases between them. The CDR3 has 15 residues. CDR1 is MNHEY, CDR2 SMNVEV, per germline (reference sequence). The CDR3 nucleotides read TGTGCCAGCAGTCCTTGGGGCAGGGGGAACACTGAAGCTTTCTTT. This gives the protein CASSPWGRGNTEAFF.

The CDR3: CASSSRGGTDTQYF. Here the CDR3 DNA reads TGTGCCAGCAGCTCACGGGGGGGCACAGATACGCAGTATTTT. J is TRBJ2-3 and V is TRBV7-9; 7 bases match TRBD2. The CDR3 consists of 14 residues. Trimming at V came to 4 bases and at J to 1 base, leaving 2 bases not matched to a gene. Per the germline V gene, CDR1 is SEHNR and CDR2 is FQNEAQ (reference sequence).

The V and J genes are TRBV5-6 and TRBJ1-2; 11 bases align to TRBD1. V lost 2 bases and J lost 4; bases outside the gene matches: 10. Per the germline V gene, CDR1 is SGHDT and CDR2 is YYEEEE. CDR3 size: 17 residues. The CDR3 region has the DNA TGTGCCAGCAGCTTTCGCGGGACAGGGGGATTTAGCTATGGCTACACCTTC. It specifies CASSFRGTGGFSYGYTF.

The chain employs TRBV27 and TRBJ1-1; 9 bases line up with TRBD1. The CDR3 consists of 13 residues. V lost 6 bases, J lost 4 bases, and 3 bases stayed unmatched. Germline loops: CDR1 MNHEY, CDR2 SMNVEV (reference sequence). As DNA, the CDR3 is TGTGCCAGCAGGGGACAGGGAAGCACTGAAGCTTTCTTT. Protein product: CASRGQGSTEAFF.

The chain recombines TRBV10-1 with TRBJ2-1, with D possibly called TRBD1 or TRBD2 (6 bases each). Germline V gene sequence: CDR1 WNHNN, CDR2 SYGVQD (reference sequence). V was shortened by 7 bases and J by 8 bases, with 9 bases between the two germline ends. This CDR3 has 11 residues. CDR3 protein: CASTGGHEQFF. For the CDR3, the DNA is TGCGCCAGCACCGGGGGCCATGAGCAGTTCTTC.

The chain employs TRBV7-2 and TRBJ1-2; D is possibly TRBD1 (6 bases). Trimming shortened V by 5 bases and J by 10 bases, and 26 bases separated the two germline ends. The CDR3 length is 16 residues. CDR1 is SGHTA, CDR2 FQGNSA, per germline. CDR3 DNA sequence: TGTGCCAGCAGCCCGGGGGGCCCAGTAGGGGGTGCCGTCTACACCTTC. It is translated as CASSPGGPVGGAVYTF.

V and J are TRBV7-9 and TRBJ2-1; the D gene is possibly TRBD1 (5 bases). The CDR3 sequence is 16 residues long. The germline gives CDR1 SEHNR, CDR2 FQNEAQ (reference sequence). Trimming removed 3 bases from V and 4 bases from J, with 16 bases in between. In nucleotides, the CDR3 is TGTGCCAGCAGCTTCGACAGCCAACTAATTTACAATGAGCAGTTCTTC. Its protein product is CASSFDSQLIYNEQFF. Full variable domain (missing parts from reference TRBV7-9 and TRBJ2-1): DTGVSQNPRHKITKRGQNVTFRCDPISEHNRLYWYRQTLGQGPEFLTYFQNEAQLEKSRLLSDRFSAERPKGSFSTLEIQRTEQGDSAMYLCASSFDSQLIYNEQFFGPGTRLTVL.

V gene TRBV19 combines with J gene TRBJ2-7; a possible D gene is TRBD2 (6 bases). V was cut by 6 bases and J by 6 bases, with 15 bases left in between. This CDR3 comprises 13 residues. Germline CDR1 reads LNHDA; CDR2 reads SQIVND (reference sequence). The CDR3 DNA follows: TGTGCCAGTAGCCGGGAGTATCGGAGCGAGCAGTACTTC. Its protein is CASSREYRSEQYF.

The chain is built from TRBV6-1 and TRBJ1-3; D gene unclear. V shed 5 bases and J shed 0 bases, with 11 bases lying between them. Germline V gene sequence: CDR1 MNHNS, CDR2 SASEGT. The CDR3 consists of 15 residues. The CDR3 sequence is CASSTEPFSGNTIYF. The CDR3 bases are TGTGCCAGCAGTACCGAACCCTTCTCTGGAAACACCATATATTTT.

This sequence joins TRBV5-5 and TRBJ1-2; the D is unclear. The CDR3 has 19 residues. Germline V gene lookup returns CDR1 SGHKS and CDR2 YYEKEE (reference sequence). Trimming cost V 4 bases and J 4 bases, with 29 bases left between them. In DNA, the CDR3 is TGTGCCAGCAGCCGTACTGAATCTGGTGGGGAAATGAACCTCTATGGCTACACCTTC. This gives the protein CASSRTESGGEMNLYGYTF.

V gene TRBV20-1 combines with J gene TRBJ2-3, with a possible D match to TRBD1 (5 bases). CDR3 size: 11 residues. Germline V gives CDR1 DFQATT, CDR2 SNEGSKA (reference sequence). The V end was cut by 6 bases, the J end by 6 bases, with 10 bases between. CDR3 coding DNA: TGCAGTGCCCCCAGGGTGGATACGCAGTATTTT. It specifies CSAPRVDTQYF.

The chain couples TRBV6-1 to TRBJ2-5; the D gene is possibly TRBD2 (5 bases). CDR1 and CDR2 (germline): MNHNS, SASEGT. The CDR3 runs 14 residues. Trimming took off 3 bases at V and 5 bases at J, with 13 bases between the two ends. DNA for the CDR3: TGTGCCAGCAGTGATTTCGGACTCTCGGAGACCCAGTACTTC. This codes for CASSDFGLSETQYF.

The chain has TRBV6-5 and TRBJ1-2; TRBD1 aligns across 8 bases. V was pared by 2 bases and J by 4 bases, with 6 bases of the junction left unmatched. The germline gives CDR1 MNHEY, CDR2 SVGAGI. This CDR3 comprises 15 residues. The CDR3 nucleotides read TGTGCCAGCAGTTACACTGCAGGGGGCCTCTATGGCTACACCTTC. Its translation: CASSYTAGGLYGYTF.

The chain couples TRBV5-4 to TRBJ1-1; D is undetermined. With 3 bases removed from V and 2 bases from J, the gap between germline ends came to 5 bases. This CDR3 is 12 amino acids long. Germline lookup yields CDR1 SGHNT and CDR2 YYREEE (reference sequence). The DNA for the CDR3 is TGTGCCAGCAGCTCTTTTAACACTGAAGCTTTCTTT. It is translated as CASSSFNTEAFF.

The CDR3 DNA is TGTGCCAGCAGCTTGACTAGCGGCTACGAGCAGTACTTC. It translates to CASSLTSGYEQYF. The chain joins TRBV5-4 to TRBJ2-7, with 8 nucleotides matching TRBD2. In germline, CDR1 is SGHNT, CDR2 YYREEE (reference sequence). V dropped 1 base and J dropped 3; count of bases not matched to a gene: 0. This CDR3 contains 13 residues.

The chain links TRBV6-4 to TRBJ2-3; 10 bases map to TRBD1. Germline lookup yields CDR1 MRHNA and CDR2 SNTAGT. The length of the CDR3 is 15 residues. Trimming removed 2 bases from V and 5 bases from J; junction bases left unmatched: 4. The CDR3 sequence: CASSDGTGEVDTQYF. Written as DNA, the CDR3 is TGTGCCAGCAGTGACGGGACAGGGGAGGTAGATACGCAGTATTTT.

The chain employs TRBV27 and TRBJ1-5; 7 bases match TRBD1. Germline V CDR1 and CDR2: MNHEY, SMNVEV (reference sequence). CDR3 length: 16 residues. J lost 5 bases, V lost 6 bases, and 13 bases had no gene match. The CDR3 region has the DNA TGTGCCAGCAGGCCTAAGCCGACAGGGAATCATCAGCCCCAGCATTTT. Protein sequence: CASRPKPTGNHQPQHF.

The chain employs TRBV6-5 and TRBJ1-5; D is perhaps TRBD1 (5 bases). Germline V CDR1 and CDR2: MNHEY, SVGAGI. The CDR3 runs to 15 residues. The V and J ends lost 6 bases and 4 bases respectively, with 16 bases between them. CDR3 coding DNA: TGTGCCAGCAGACCGGGCGGGGGACCTAATCAGCCCCAGCATTTT. Protein: CASRPGGGPNQPQHF.

The CDR3, as DNA: TGTGCCAGCAGCACCCATAGGTGGCTAGCATCCTACAATGAGCAGTTCTTC. Translating gives CASSTHRWLASYNEQFF. The V call is TRBV11-3, the J call TRBJ2-1; the D gene is possibly TRBD2 (5 bases). CDR3 size: 17 residues. CDR1 is SGHNT and CDR2 is YENEEA in the germline V gene. The V end lost 5 bases, the J end lost 1 base, and 18 bases lay between the germline ends. Supplemented by reference TRBV11-3 and TRBJ2-1, the full variable domain reads EAGVVQSPRYKIIEKKQPVAFWCNPISGHNTLYWYLQNLGQGPELLIRYENEEAVDDSQLPKDRFSAERLKGVDSTLKIQPAELGDSAVYLCASSTHRWLASYNEQFFGPGTRLTVL.

In its sample, this clone was seen a few times. This chain connects TRBV2 to TRBJ1-2; 7 positions agree with TRBD1. V lost 6 bases, J lost 6 bases, and 4 bases stayed unmatched. Germline V gene lookup returns CDR1 SNHLY and CDR2 FYNNEI. The CDR3 sequence is 12 residues long. In DNA, the CDR3 is TGTGCCAGCAGCCAACAGGGGAATGGCTACACCTTC. Its translation: CASSQQGNGYTF.

The V and J genes are TRBV28 and TRBJ2-4; 10 bases agree with TRBD1. CDR1 and CDR2 (germline): MDHEN, SYDVKM. V trimming: 6 bases; J trimming: 4 bases; junction bases outside the gene matches: 6. CDR3 length: 15 amino acids. CDR3 coding DNA: TGTGCCAGCAGCTCAGACAGGGGGCGGAAAAACATTCAGTACTTC. Translated: CASSSDRGRKNIQYF.

The V call is TRBV5-1, the J call TRBJ2-3, with D maybe TRBD2 (5 bases). CDR1 is SGHRS, CDR2 YFSETQ, per germline. Trimming shortened V by 0 bases and J by 4 bases, and 15 bases separated the two germline ends. The CDR3 totals 16 residues. CDR3 region: CASSLDGVLSSDTQYF. CDR3 bases: TGCGCCAGCAGCTTGGACGGGGTCCTAAGTTCAGATACGCAGTATTTT. The whole variable domain, remainder taken from reference TRBV5-1 and TRBJ2-3, is KAGVTQTPRYLIKTRGQQVTLSCSPISGHRSVSWYQQTPGQGLQFLFEYFSETQRNKGNFPGRFSGRQFSNSRSEMNVSTLELGDSALYLCASSLDGVLSSDTQYFGPGTRLTVL.

The V and J genes are TRBV13 and TRBJ2-7; 9 nucleotides agree with TRBD2. This CDR3 comprises 14 residues. Trimming took 1 base from V and 3 from J; bases not matched to a gene: 1. Germline-derived CDR1 and CDR2 are PRHDT and FYEKMQ (reference sequence). CDR3 sequence: CASSLASGVYEQYF. CDR3 DNA sequence: TGTGCCAGCAGCTTAGCTAGCGGGGTCTACGAGCAGTACTTC.

This rearrangement joins TRBV7-9 to TRBJ2-1, with D unclear. V lost 5 bases to trimming and J lost 5 bases, with 10 bases between them. This CDR3 has 13 residues. Germline loops: CDR1 SEHNR, CDR2 FQNEAQ (reference sequence). This chain's CDR3 is CASSLSWNNEQFF. The CDR3 region has the DNA TGTGCCAGCAGCCTGAGTTGGAACAATGAGCAGTTCTTC.

This chain links TRBV7-8 with TRBJ2-7, with 9 bases that match TRBD2. Trimming cost V 1 base and J 3 bases; bases outside gene matches: 10. Germline CDR1 and CDR2: SGHVS and FQNEAQ. CDR3 length equals 17 residues. The CDR3, as DNA: TGTGCCAGCAGCTTAGAACCGCCTAGCGGGAAGCTCTACGAGCAGTACTTC. It specifies CASSLEPPSGKLYEQYF.

In DNA form, the CDR3 reads TGCAGTGCCATGGATAATGAAAAACTGTTTTTT. Residues: CSAMDNEKLFF. The rearrangement joins TRBV20-1 to TRBJ1-4; D unclear. Germline values: CDR1 DFQATT, CDR2 SNEGSKA (reference sequence). The CDR3 extends over 11 amino acids. Between the trimmed V and J ends, which lost 6 bases and 4 bases, there was a span of 6 bases.

The CDR3 DNA sequence: TGTGCCAGCAGTGGCCCTGGAAAGATTAACACCATATATTTT. Translating it yields CASSGPGKINTIYF. The chain carries TRBV28 and TRBJ1-3, with D uncertain. The germline gives CDR1 MDHEN, CDR2 SYDVKM. V was trimmed by 5 bases and J by 7 bases, leaving 15 bases between them. The CDR3 has 14 amino acids.